This T cell receptor beta chain was sequenced during a study of blood T cell repertoires in COVID-19. The length of the CDR3 is 16 residues. After removal of 3 bases from V and 0 bases from J, the junction contained 1 base not matched to a gene. The V gene's germline CDR1 is LNHNV and CDR2 YYDKDF (reference sequence). TCRdb's copy holds only in-frame clones and misses some; the assay was immunoSEQ multiplex PCR. The profile covers 120,000 to 150,000 clones, with 85% appearing a single time and 6.2% taken by the ten largest. The clonotype comes from a middle-aged woman who had recovered from COVID-19. Material: PBMCs or T cells enriched from blood (not recorded which). This sequence joins TRBV15 and TRBJ2-3; the match to TRBD2 covers 12 bases. CDR3 in DNA: TGTGCCACCAGCAGGACTAGCGGGAGAAGCACAGATACGCAGTATTTT. As protein: CATSRTSGRSTDTQYF.